Included here is one TCR beta chain sequence, with context. Its antigen is still unknown. These data originate in a study of T cell repertoires in cytomegalovirus infection. Study-wide background: CMV infection and matching HLA type were both indicated by public TCR beta signatures. Study conclusions and caveats: CMV-specific TCR beta clonotypes restricted by HLA-C dominated the ex vivo response. Summed public TCR beta family frequency identified CMV carriers bearing the relevant HLA.

Germline V gene sequence: CDR1 MNHEY, CDR2 SMNVEV (reference sequence). This CDR3 has 14 amino acids. V gave up 6 bases and J gave up 6 bases, with 14 bases separating them. TCRdb re-called the reads with MiXCR, one entry per CDR3 protein. The sample carries fewer than 400,000 distinct CDR3 sequences, over 15% recorded once. The chain uses TRBV27 and TRBJ1-4; maybe TRBD1 (5 bases). The TCR was taken from a human donor in good health (CMV status not recorded). Some clones in this sample may be carry-over from other donors' samples. The specimen sequenced was PBMCs. The CDR3 sequence: CASSSGARHEKLFF. The CDR3 coding sequence is TGTGCCAGCAGCTCCGGGGCTCGACATGAAAAACTGTTTTTT.